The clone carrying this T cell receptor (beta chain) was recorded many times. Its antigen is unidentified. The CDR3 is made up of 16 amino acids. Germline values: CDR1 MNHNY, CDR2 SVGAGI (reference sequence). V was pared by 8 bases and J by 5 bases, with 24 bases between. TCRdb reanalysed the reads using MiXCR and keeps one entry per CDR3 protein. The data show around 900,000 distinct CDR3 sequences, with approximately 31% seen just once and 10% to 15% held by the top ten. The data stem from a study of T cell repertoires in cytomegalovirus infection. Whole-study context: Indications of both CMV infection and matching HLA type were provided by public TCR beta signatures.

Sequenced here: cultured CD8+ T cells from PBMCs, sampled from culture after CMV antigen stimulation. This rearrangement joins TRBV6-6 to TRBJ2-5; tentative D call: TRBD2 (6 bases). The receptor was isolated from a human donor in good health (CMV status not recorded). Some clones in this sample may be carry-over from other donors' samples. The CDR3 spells CASGGAGRRSQETQYF. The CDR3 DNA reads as TGTGCCAGCGGCGGGGCTGGACGGAGGTCCCAGGAGACCCAGTACTTC.